This TCR beta chain originates from a study of OX40 agonist ivuxolimab in advanced cancers. Study-level background: While on treatment, patients had intravenous ivuxolimab at 0.01 to 10 mg/kg every 2 weeks. Enrollees could have had prior anti-PD-1, anti-PD-L1 or anti-CTLA-4 therapy, which roughly 40% had received.

Libraries were prepared by immunoSEQ multiplex PCR; TCRdb keeps only in-frame clonotypes and omits some of them. The sample holds under 25,000 clones, roughly 82% seen once. Sampling of blood occurred at baseline, cycle 4 day 1, and cycle 7 day 1. This clone was seen a single time. Its antigen is not known. Whole-study findings and limits: In general, CD8+ T cells held more expanded clones than CD4+ did, on average.

This CDR3 spans 15 amino acids. Trimming took off 8 bases at V and 1 base at J, with 17 bases between the two ends. Germline CDR1 is LNHDA and CDR2 is SQIVND (reference sequence). V gene TRBV19 combines with J gene TRBJ1-1; D remains ambiguous. The sequencing here drew on CD4+ or CD8+ T cells sorted from blood, taken in a trial of the OX40 agonist ivuxolimab. The TCR sequence derives from an adult with an advanced solid tumor such as melanoma, head and neck, liver or kidney cancer. The CDR3 DNA is TGTGCCAGTTCCTCGGGCAGACCGACGAACACTGAAGCTTTCTTT. This codes for CASSSGRPTNTEAFF.